This paragraph covers one T cell receptor beta chain sequence. What it binds is unknown. The data originate from a study of human T cells and chemical hapten exposure. The wider study: Skin on the upper inner arm, about 2 cm by about 2 cm in size, was sensitized with 2% DPC.

Time point reported: patch test 3, about 24 weeks after DPC sensitization. Stated treatment: therapeutic diphenylcyclopropenone sensitization with weekly scalp DPC. The germline V gene has CDR1 SGHRS and CDR2 YFSETQ. V lost 3 bases to trimming and J lost 3 bases, with 12 bases between them. This CDR3 has 14 amino acids. Authors' processing steps: Counting gave a median of roughly 97,000 TCRs per sample, with values ranging from about 23,224 to 700,000. In TCRdb, the RACE reads were re-called with MiXCR into one record per CDR3 protein. The V and J calls follow TCRdb's processing rather than the paper's. The sample carries 95,000 to 150,000 distinct CDR3 sequences, about 11% recorded once. Study conclusions and caveats: With alopecia, donors may have immune responses unlike healthy people's.

The sequenced sample was whole blood, obtained in connection with sensitization to the hapten diphenylcyclopropenone (DPC). The V and J genes are TRBV5-1 and TRBJ2-5, with D hard to call. This clonotype was sampled from a woman between 50 and 59 years old with alopecia areata. Some clones in this sample may be carry-over from other donors' samples. The CDR3 region is CASSSSFAKETQYF. As DNA, the CDR3 is TGCGCCAGCAGCTCCTCCTTCGCTAAAGAGACCCAGTACTTC.